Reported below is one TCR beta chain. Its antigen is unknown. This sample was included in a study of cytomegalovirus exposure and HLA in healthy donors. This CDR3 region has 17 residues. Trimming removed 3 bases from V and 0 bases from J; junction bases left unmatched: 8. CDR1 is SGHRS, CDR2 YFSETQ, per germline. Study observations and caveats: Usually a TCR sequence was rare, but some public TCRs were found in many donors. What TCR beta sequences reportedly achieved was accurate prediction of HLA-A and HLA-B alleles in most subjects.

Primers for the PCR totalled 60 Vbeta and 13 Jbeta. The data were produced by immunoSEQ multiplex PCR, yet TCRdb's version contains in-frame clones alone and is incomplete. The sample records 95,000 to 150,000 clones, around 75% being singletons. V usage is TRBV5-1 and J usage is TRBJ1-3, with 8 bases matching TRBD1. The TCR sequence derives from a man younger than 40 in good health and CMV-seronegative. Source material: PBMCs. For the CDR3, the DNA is TGCGCCAGCAGCTCCTCTTGGGGGACAGGCTCTGGAAACACCATATATTTT. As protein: CASSSSWGTGSGNTIYF.